The 18 T cell receptor beta chains below were found in one sample sequenced in a study of T cells in localized non-small cell lung cancer. Profiled with immunoSEQ multiplex PCR; TCRdb holds only in-frame clones, not every one. The data contain 50,000 to 65,000 clones, over 60% of them singletons. Sequences were derived from PBMCs, sampled before any cancer treatment. The receptors were gathered from a woman aged 35 to 75 with stage II lung adenocarcinoma.

The V call is TRBV5-1, the J call TRBJ2-7, with no clear D. The CDR3 is 15 residues long. Trimming pared 4 bases from V and 7 bases from J, leaving 21 bases between. Germline CDR1 is SGHRS and CDR2 is YFSETQ. The CDR3 sequence is CASSHRTGDGREQYF. The CDR3 DNA sequence: TGCGCCAGCAGCCATAGGACGGGTGATGGGCGAGAGCAGTACTTC.

The sample holds one count of this clone. The chain joins TRBV27 to TRBJ1-1, with D uncertain. Trimming took off 4 bases at V and 5 bases at J, with 11 bases between the two ends. The CDR3 contains 13 residues. Germline values: CDR1 MNHEY, CDR2 SMNVEV (reference sequence). The CDR3 sequence is CASSSRDGTEAFF. The CDR3 coding sequence is TGTGCCAGCAGTTCGAGGGATGGGACTGAAGCTTTCTTT.

This chain uses TRBV5-6 with TRBJ1-3, with D possibly being TRBD1 (5 bases). Deletions cut 0 bases from V and 4 bases from J, with 11 bases between. Germline V gives CDR1 SGHDT, CDR2 YYEEEE. The CDR3 contains 15 residues. CDR3 amino acids: CASSLALRQGNTIYF. As DNA, the CDR3 is TGTGCCAGCAGCTTGGCCCTCCGACAGGGAAACACCATATATTTT.

J is TRBJ1-2 and V is TRBV4-2; D may be TRBD1 (5 bases). The CDR3 is 16 residues long. Trimming shortened V by 1 base and J by 6 bases, and 18 bases separated the two germline ends. The germline gives CDR1 LGHNA, CDR2 YNFKEQ. The CDR3 loop reads CASSQVGPGGADGYTF. The CDR3 coding sequence is TGTGCCAGCAGCCAAGTTGGTCCAGGAGGGGCGGATGGCTACACCTTC.

The V gene is TRBV12-5, the J gene TRBJ2-7; D unresolved. CDR1 LGHNT and CDR2 FRNRAP come from the germline V gene. The CDR3 totals 12 residues. V lost 0 bases and J lost 6, with 6 bases in between. The chain's CDR3 is CASGLVLGEQYF. Here the CDR3 DNA reads TGTGCTAGTGGTTTGGTCTTAGGCGAGCAGTACTTC. Drawing the rest from reference TRBV12-5 and TRBJ2-7, the complete variable domain is DARVTQTPRHKVTEMGQEVTMRCQPILGHNTVFWYRQTMMQGLELLAYFRNRAPLDDSGMPKDRFSAEMPDATLATLKIQPSEPRDSAVYFCASGLVLGEQYFGPGTRLTVT.

The genes are TRBV5-1 and TRBJ1-1, with 7 nucleotides matching TRBD1. CDR3 size: 13 residues. Germline V gene data show CDR1 as SGHRS and CDR2 as YFSETQ. The V segment lost 9 bases and the J segment 1 base; nucleotides outside the gene matches: 6. The CDR3 is CATQGVGNTEAFF. The CDR3 bases are TGCGCCACCCAGGGGGTTGGGAACACTGAAGCTTTCTTT.

The chain employs TRBV19 and TRBJ1-1; perhaps TRBD1 as D (6 bases). Trimming pared 0 bases from V and 0 bases from J, leaving 20 bases between. CDR1 LNHDA and CDR2 SQIVND come from the germline V gene (reference sequence). This CDR3 has 19 residues. The DNA for the CDR3 is TGTGCCAGTAGTATAGATCAAGTTGGACAGCGCTTTTTGAACACTGAAGCTTTCTTT. It encodes CASSIDQVGQRFLNTEAFF.

The CDR3 spells CASSQDFFLAGADTQYF. CDR3 DNA sequence: TGTGCCAGCAGCCAAGATTTTTTTCTAGCGGGGGCAGATACGCAGTATTTT. The chain combines TRBV4-2 with TRBJ2-3; 10 bases are a match to TRBD2. J gave up 4 bases and V 0 bases, and 7 bases lay outside the gene matches. The germline CDR1 and CDR2 sequences are LGHNA and YNFKEQ. The CDR3 contains 17 residues.

This clone was counted a single time. The chain recombines TRBV29-1 with TRBJ1-5; D gene ambiguous. The germline CDR1 and CDR2 sequences are SQVTM and ANQGSEA. The CDR3 length is 15 residues. Trimming stripped 4 bases from V and 0 bases from J, with 13 bases between. For the CDR3, the DNA is TGCAGCGTTGGGGAATTAGGAAATAGCAATCAGCCCCAGCATTTT. It specifies CSVGELGNSNQPQHF.

This sequence joins TRBV5-4 and TRBJ2-7; possibly TRBD1 for D (6 bases). V was shortened by 1 base and J by 6 bases, with 14 bases between the two germline ends. CDR1 and CDR2 (germline): SGHNT, YYREEE (reference sequence). There are 14 residues in the CDR3. CDR3 nucleotide sequence: TGTGCCAGCAGCTTGCCAGGGGTATTTGCCGAGCAGTACTTC. It specifies CASSLPGVFAEQYF.

The genes are TRBV21-1 and TRBJ2-7; TRBD2, the D gene given by the table, was not confirmed from the DNA. TRBV21-1 counts as a pseudogene. The CDR3 runs 10 residues. CDR3 bases: TGTGCCAGGAGGTCCTACGAGCAGTACTTC. Translated, it gives CARRSYEQYF.

V and J are TRBV15 and TRBJ1-1, with a possible D match to TRBD1 (6 bases). V was cut by 0 bases and J by 12 bases, with 17 bases left in between. CDR1 and CDR2 from the germline V gene are LNHNV and YYDKDF (reference sequence). The CDR3 is 14 amino acids. CDR3 in amino acids: CATSRDRGEVKTFF. DNA for the CDR3: TGTGCCACCAGCAGAGATAGGGGGGAGGTTAAAACTTTCTTT. Filled out from reference TRBV15 and TRBJ1-1, the complete variable domain reads DAMVIQNPRYQVTQFGKPVTLSCSQTLNHNVMYWYQQKSSQAPKLLFHYYDKDFNNEADTPDNFQSRRPNTSFCFLDIRSPGLGDTAMYLCATSRDRGEVKTFFGQGTRLTVV.

This clone occurred a few times. The chain employs TRBV5-8 and TRBJ1-1; possible D gene TRBD1, 6 bases. The germline CDR1 and CDR2 sequences are SGHTS and YDEGEE. The CDR3 sequence is 12 residues long. V lost 0 bases and J 10 bases, leaving 10 bases between the germline ends. CDR3 nucleotide sequence: TGTGCCAGCAGCTTGGGTCAGGGGAGAGCTTTCTTT. Its translation: CASSLGQGRAFF.

The V call is TRBV28, the J call TRBJ2-7; 7 nucleotides line up with TRBD1. This CDR3 is 14 amino acids long. Germline trimming cut 3 bases from V and 1 base from J; bases unmatched to any gene: 3. Germline V gene sequence: CDR1 MDHEN, CDR2 SYDVKM. The CDR3 loop reads CASSLRQGSYEQYF. Here the CDR3 DNA reads TGTGCCAGCAGTTTGCGACAGGGTTCCTACGAGCAGTACTTC.

This sequence joins TRBV14 and TRBJ1-6; D gene uncertain. Trimming pared 1 base from V and 11 bases from J, leaving 9 bases between. The CDR3 runs 13 residues. Per germline, CDR1 SGHDN and CDR2 FVKESK. This chain's CDR3 is CASSQVPRAPLHF. CDR3 DNA sequence: TGTGCCAGCAGCCAAGTTCCGAGGGCACCCCTCCACTTT. Full variable domain (remainder filled in from reference TRBV14 and TRBJ1-6): EAGVTQFPSHSVIEKGQTVTLRCDPISGHDNLYWYRRVMGKEIKFLLHFVKESKQDESGMPNNRFLAERTGGTYSTLKVQPAELEDSGVYFCASSQVPRAPLHFGNGTRLTVT.

This clone has only one observation. One base away lies a much larger clone, so this may be a sequencing read error. V and J are TRBV6-4 and TRBJ1-6; D gene ambiguous. Per germline, CDR1 MRHNA and CDR2 SNTAGT. The CDR3 runs 14 residues. Trimming pared 9 bases from V and 0 bases from J, leaving 9 bases between. The CDR3 is CASSLRSYNSPLHF. As DNA, the CDR3 is TGTGCCAGTAGCCTACGCTCCTATAATTCACCCCTCCACTTT.

In this sample, this clone turned up once. The chain combines TRBV5-1 with TRBJ1-5; unclear D gene. V was shortened by 0 bases and J by 4 bases, with 5 bases between the two germline ends. Per germline, CDR1 SGHRS and CDR2 YFSETQ. The CDR3 extends over 13 amino acids. This CDR3 reads CASSLAGNQPQHF. CDR3 DNA sequence: TGCGCCAGCAGCTTGGCGGGTAATCAGCCCCAGCATTTT.

This clone showed up just a few times. This chain links TRBV10-3 with TRBJ1-5, with D hard to call. Trimming removed 2 bases at V and 5 bases at J, with 4 bases between. The CDR3 length is 12 residues. Germline lookup yields CDR1 ENHRY and CDR2 SYGVKD. The CDR3 sequence is CAISEGDQPQHF. CDR3 in DNA: TGTGCCATCAGTGAGGGGGATCAGCCCCAGCATTTT.